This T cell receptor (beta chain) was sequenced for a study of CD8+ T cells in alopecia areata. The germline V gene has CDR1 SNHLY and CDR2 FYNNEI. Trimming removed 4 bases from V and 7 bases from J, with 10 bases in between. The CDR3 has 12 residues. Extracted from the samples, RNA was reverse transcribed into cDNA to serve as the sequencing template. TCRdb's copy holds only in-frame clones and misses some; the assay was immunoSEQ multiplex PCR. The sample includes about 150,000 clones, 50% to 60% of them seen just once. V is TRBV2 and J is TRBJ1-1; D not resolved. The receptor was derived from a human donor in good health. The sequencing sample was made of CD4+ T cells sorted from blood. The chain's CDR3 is CASSGIGYEAFF. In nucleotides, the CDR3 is TGTGCCAGCAGTGGAATAGGTTATGAAGCTTTCTTT.